This T cell receptor beta chain originates from a study of early T cells in non-severe SARS-CoV-2 infection. Across the whole study: Sequencing of bulk RNA from unsorted whole blood was done, without chain pairing. Findings of the study overall: Missing private and CD4 specificities, VDJdb matching favored anti-spike CD8 responses.

Separate cDNA molecules each had unique molecular identifiers attached to them. TCRdb ran MiXCR on the 5' RACE reads and lists one entry per CDR3 protein. This table has roughly 51,000 distinct CDR3 sequences, about 7.4% appearing once. A word on this clonotype: Its antigen is as yet unknown.

The sample was whole blood. This sequence was found in an adult who was a healthcare worker with PCR-confirmed SARS-CoV-2 infection or an uninfected control (not recorded which).

The CDR3 protein is CASRGDSLYGYTF. CDR3 DNA: TGTGCCAGCAGGGGGGACAGTCTCTATGGCTACACCTTC. The chain couples TRBV6-1 to TRBJ1-2; 7 nucleotides line up with TRBD1. With V trimmed by 6 bases and J by 4 bases, 5 bases remained unmatched. This CDR3 comprises 13 residues. The germline gives CDR1 MNHNS, CDR2 SASEGT.